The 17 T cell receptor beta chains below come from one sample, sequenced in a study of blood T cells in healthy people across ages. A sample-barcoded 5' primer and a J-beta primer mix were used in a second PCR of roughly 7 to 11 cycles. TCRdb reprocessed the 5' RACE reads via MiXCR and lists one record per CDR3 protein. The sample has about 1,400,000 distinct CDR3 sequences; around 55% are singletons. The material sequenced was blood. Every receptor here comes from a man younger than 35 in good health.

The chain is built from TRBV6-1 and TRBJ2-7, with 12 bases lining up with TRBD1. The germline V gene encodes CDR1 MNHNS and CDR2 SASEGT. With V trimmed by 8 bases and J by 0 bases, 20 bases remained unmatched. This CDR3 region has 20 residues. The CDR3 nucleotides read TGTGCCAGCGCAACGCTTACCGGGACAGGGGGCGGATTTTACTCCTACGAGCAGTACTTC. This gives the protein CASATLTGTGGGFYSYEQYF.

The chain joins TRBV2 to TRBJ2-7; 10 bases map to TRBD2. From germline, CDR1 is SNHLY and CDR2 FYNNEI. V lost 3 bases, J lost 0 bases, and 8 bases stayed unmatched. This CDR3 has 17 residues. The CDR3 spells CASSDVLAGSLSYEQYF. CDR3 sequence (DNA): TGTGCCAGCAGTGATGTACTAGCGGGGTCCCTCTCCTACGAGCAGTACTTC.

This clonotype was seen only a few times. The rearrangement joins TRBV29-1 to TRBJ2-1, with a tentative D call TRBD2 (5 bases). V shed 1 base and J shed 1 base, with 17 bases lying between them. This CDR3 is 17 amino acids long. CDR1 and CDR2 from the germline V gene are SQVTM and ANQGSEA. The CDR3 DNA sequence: TGCAGCGTTGAAGGTTCGGGGTCCCCCTGGTCCTACAATGAGCAGTTCTTC. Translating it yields CSVEGSGSPWSYNEQFF.

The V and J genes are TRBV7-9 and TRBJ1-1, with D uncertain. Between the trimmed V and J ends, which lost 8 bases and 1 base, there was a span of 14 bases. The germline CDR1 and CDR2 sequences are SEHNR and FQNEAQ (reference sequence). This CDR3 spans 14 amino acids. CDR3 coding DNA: TGTGCCAGCCAAACCCAGGAGGAGAACACTGAAGCTTTCTTT. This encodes CASQTQEENTEAFF.

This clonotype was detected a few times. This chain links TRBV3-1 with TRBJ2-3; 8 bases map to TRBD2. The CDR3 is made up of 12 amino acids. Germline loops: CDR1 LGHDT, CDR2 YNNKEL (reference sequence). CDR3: CAVAGSTDTQYF. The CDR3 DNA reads TGTGCAGTAGCGGGGAGCACAGATACGCAGTATTTT.

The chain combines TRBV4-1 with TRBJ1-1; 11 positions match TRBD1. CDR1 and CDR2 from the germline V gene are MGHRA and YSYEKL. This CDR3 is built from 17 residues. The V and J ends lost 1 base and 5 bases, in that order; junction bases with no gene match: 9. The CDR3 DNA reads TGCGCCAGCAGCCAAGTCGGACAGGGGGCTAGGAATACTGAAGCTTTCTTT. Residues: CASSQVGQGARNTEAFF.

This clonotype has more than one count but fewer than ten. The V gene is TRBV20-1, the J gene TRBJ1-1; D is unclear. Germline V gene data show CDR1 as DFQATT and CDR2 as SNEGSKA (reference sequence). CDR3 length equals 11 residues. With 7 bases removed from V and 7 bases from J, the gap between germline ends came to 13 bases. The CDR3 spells CSVFRGHEAFF. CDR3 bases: TGCAGTGTCTTCCGTGGTCATGAAGCTTTCTTT.

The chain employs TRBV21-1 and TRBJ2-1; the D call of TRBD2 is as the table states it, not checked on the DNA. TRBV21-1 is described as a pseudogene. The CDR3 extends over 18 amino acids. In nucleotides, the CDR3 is TGTGCCAGCAGCCCCGGGCCGGAGACTACACAATCCTACAATGAGCAGTTCTTC. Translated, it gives CASSPGPETTQSYNEQFF.

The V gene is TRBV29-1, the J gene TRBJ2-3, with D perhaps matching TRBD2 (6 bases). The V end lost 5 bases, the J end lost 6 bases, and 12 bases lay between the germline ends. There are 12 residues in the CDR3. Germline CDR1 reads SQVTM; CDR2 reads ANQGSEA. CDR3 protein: CSVSGGLDTQYF. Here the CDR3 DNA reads TGCAGCGTTAGTGGAGGGTTGGATACGCAGTATTTT.

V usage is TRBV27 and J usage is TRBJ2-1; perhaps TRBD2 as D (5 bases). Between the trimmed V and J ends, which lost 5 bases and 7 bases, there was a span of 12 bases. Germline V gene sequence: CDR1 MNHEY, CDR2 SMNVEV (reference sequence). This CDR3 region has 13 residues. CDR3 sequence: CASSDGVTNEQFF. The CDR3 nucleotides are TGTGCCAGCAGTGACGGGGTAACGAATGAGCAGTTCTTC.

As DNA, the CDR3 is TGTGCCAGCAGTTTGACGGAAACAACCTACGAGCAGTACTTC. Translation gives CASSLTETTYEQYF. This sequence joins TRBV12-3 or TRBV12-4 and TRBJ2-7; no reliable D call. V was clipped by 3 bases and J by 2 bases, with 11 bases between them. This CDR3 region has 14 residues.

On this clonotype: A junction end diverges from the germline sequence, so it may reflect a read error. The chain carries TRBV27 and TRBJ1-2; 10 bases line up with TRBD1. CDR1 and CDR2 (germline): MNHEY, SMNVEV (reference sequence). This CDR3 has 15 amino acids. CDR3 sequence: CASSRRGQGDYGCTF. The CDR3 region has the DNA TGTGCCAGCAGCCGAAGAGGACAGGGGGACTATGGCTGCACCTTC.

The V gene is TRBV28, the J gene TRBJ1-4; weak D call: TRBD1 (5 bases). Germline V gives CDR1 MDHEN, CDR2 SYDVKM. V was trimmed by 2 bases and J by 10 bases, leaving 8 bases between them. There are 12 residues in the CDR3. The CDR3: CASSLRGVKLFF. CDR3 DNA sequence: TGTGCCAGCAGTTTAAGGGGTGTAAAACTGTTTTTT.

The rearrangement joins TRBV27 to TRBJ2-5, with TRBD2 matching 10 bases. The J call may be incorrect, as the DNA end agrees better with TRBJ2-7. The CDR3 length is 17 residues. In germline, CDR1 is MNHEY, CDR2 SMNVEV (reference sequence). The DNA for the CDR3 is TGTGCCAGCAGTTTAGGGACTAGCGCCTACACGGACTACGAGCAGTACTTC. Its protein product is CASSLGTSAYTDYEQYF.

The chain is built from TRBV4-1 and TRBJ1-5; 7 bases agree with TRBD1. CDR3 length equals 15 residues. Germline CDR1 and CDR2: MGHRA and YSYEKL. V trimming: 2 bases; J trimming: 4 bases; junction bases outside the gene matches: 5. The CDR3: CASSQWAGGNQPQHF. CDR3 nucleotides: TGCGCCAGCAGCCAATGGGCAGGGGGGAATCAGCCCCAGCATTTT.

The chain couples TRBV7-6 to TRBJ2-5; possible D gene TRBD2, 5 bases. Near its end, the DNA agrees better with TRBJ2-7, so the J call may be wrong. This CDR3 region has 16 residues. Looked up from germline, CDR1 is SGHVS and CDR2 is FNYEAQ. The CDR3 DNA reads TGTGCCAGCAGCGCGGCCGGGATAGCAAAGCACTACGAGCAGTACTTC. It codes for CASSAAGIAKHYEQYF.

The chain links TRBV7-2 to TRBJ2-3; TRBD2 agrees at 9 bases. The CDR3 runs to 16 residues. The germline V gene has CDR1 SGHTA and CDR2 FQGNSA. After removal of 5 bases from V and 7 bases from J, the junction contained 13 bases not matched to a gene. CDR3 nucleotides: TGTGCCAGCAGCCCCCGGTTAGCGGGAGATAGGAATACGCAGTATTTT. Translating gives CASSPRLAGDRNTQYF.